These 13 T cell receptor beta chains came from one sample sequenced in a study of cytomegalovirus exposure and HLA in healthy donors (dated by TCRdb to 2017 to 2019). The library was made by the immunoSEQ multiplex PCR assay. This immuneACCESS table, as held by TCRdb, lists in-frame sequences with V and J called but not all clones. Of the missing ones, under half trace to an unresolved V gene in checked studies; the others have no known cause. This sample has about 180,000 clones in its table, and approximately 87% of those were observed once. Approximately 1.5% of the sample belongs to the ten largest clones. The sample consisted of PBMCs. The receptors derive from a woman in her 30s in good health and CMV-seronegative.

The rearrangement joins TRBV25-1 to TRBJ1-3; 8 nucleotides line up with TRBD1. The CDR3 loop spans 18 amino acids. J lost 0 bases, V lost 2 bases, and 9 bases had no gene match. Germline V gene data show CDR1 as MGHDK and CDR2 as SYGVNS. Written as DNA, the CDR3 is TGTGCCAGCAGTGAACTATTGGGGACAGGACGCTCTGGAAACACCATATATTTT. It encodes CASSELLGTGRSGNTIYF. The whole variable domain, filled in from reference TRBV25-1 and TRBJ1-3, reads EADIYQTPRYLVIGTGKKITLECSQTMGHDKMYWYQQDPGMELHLIHYSYGVNSTEKGDLSSESTVSRIRTEHFPLTLESARPSHTSQYLCASSELLGTGRSGNTIYFGEGSWLTVV.

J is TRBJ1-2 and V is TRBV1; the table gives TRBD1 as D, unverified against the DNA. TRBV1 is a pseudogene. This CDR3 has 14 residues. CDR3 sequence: CTSRPDRLLYGYTF. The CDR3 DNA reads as TGCACCAGCAGACCGGACAGGTTGTTATATGGCTACACCTTC.

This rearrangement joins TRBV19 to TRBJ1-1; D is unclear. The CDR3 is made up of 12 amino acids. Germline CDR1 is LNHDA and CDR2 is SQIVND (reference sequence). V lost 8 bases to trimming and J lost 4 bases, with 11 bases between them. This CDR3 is CASSPEGTEAFF. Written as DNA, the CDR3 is TGTGCCAGTTCGCCCGAGGGCACTGAAGCTTTCTTT.

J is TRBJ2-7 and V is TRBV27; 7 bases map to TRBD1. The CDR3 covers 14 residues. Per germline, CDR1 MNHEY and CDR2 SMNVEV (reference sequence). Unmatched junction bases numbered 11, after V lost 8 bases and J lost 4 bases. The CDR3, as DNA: TGTGCCAGCCGCCTGACAGGGCCTTCTTACGAGCAGTACTTC. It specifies CASRLTGPSYEQYF.

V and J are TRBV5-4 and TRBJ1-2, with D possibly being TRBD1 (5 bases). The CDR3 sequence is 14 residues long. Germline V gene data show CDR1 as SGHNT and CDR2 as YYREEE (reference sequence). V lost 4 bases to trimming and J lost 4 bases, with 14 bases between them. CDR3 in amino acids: CASSSQTDFYGYTF. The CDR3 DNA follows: TGTGCCAGCAGCAGCCAGACAGATTTCTATGGCTACACCTTC.

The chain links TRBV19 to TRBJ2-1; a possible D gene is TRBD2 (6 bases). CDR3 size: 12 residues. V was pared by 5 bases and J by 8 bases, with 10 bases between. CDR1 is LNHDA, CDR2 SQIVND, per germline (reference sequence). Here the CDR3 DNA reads TGTGCCAGTAGTCCCTCGGGGGATGAGCAGTTCTTC. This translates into CASSPSGDEQFF.

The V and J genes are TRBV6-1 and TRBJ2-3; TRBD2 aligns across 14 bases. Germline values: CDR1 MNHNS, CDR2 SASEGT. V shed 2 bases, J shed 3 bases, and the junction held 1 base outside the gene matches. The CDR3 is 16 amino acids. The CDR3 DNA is TGTGCCAGCAGTGAATGGACTAGCGGGGGGACAGATACGCAGTATTTT. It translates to CASSEWTSGGTDTQYF.

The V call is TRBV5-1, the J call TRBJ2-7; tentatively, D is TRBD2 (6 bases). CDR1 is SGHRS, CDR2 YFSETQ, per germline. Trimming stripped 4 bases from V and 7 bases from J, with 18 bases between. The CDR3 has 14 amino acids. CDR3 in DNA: TGCGCCAGCAGCCCGGCGACGCGGGCGGGGGAGCAGTACTTC. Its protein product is CASSPATRAGEQYF.

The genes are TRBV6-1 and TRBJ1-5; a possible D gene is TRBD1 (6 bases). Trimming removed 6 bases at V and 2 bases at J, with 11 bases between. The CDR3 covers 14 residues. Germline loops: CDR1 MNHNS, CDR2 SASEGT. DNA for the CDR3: TGTGCCAGCAGCCCAGCAGGGGGCAATCAGCCCCAGCATTTT. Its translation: CASSPAGGNQPQHF.

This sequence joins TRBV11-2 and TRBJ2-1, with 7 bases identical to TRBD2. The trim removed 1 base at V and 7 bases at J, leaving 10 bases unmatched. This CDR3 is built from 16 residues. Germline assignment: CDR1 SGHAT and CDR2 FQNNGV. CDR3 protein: CASSLGRGIPGNEQFF. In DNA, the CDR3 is TGTGCCAGCAGCTTAGGGCGGGGGATCCCGGGAAATGAGCAGTTCTTC. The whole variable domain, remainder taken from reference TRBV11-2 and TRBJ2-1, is EAGVAQSPRYKIIEKRQSVAFWCNPISGHATLYWYQQILGQGPKLLIQFQNNGVVDDSQLPKDRFSAERLKGVDSTLKIQPAKLEDSAVYLCASSLGRGIPGNEQFFGPGTRLTVL.

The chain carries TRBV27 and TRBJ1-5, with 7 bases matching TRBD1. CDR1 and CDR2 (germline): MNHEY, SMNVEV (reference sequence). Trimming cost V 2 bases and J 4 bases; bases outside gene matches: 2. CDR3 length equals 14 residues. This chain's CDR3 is CASSLTRGNQPQHF. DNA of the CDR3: TGTGCCAGCAGTTTAACCAGGGGGAATCAGCCCCAGCATTTT.

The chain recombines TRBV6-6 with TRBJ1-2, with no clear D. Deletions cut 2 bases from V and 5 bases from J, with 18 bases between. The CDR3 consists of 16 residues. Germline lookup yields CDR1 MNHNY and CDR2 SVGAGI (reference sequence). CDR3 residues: CASSYPGEAGKYGYTF. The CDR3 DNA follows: TGTGCCAGCAGTTACCCCGGGGAGGCAGGAAAATATGGCTACACCTTC.

The DNA for the CDR3 is TGTGCCAGCAGTTACTGGGCAGGGGGCGGTCACGGGGAGCTGTTTTTT. Amino acid sequence: CASSYWAGGGHGELFF. V gene TRBV6-5 combines with J gene TRBJ2-2; TRBD1 aligns across 8 bases. Trimming cost V 1 base and J 7 bases; bases outside gene matches: 8. The CDR3 totals 16 residues. Germline CDR1 and CDR2: MNHEY and SVGAGI.